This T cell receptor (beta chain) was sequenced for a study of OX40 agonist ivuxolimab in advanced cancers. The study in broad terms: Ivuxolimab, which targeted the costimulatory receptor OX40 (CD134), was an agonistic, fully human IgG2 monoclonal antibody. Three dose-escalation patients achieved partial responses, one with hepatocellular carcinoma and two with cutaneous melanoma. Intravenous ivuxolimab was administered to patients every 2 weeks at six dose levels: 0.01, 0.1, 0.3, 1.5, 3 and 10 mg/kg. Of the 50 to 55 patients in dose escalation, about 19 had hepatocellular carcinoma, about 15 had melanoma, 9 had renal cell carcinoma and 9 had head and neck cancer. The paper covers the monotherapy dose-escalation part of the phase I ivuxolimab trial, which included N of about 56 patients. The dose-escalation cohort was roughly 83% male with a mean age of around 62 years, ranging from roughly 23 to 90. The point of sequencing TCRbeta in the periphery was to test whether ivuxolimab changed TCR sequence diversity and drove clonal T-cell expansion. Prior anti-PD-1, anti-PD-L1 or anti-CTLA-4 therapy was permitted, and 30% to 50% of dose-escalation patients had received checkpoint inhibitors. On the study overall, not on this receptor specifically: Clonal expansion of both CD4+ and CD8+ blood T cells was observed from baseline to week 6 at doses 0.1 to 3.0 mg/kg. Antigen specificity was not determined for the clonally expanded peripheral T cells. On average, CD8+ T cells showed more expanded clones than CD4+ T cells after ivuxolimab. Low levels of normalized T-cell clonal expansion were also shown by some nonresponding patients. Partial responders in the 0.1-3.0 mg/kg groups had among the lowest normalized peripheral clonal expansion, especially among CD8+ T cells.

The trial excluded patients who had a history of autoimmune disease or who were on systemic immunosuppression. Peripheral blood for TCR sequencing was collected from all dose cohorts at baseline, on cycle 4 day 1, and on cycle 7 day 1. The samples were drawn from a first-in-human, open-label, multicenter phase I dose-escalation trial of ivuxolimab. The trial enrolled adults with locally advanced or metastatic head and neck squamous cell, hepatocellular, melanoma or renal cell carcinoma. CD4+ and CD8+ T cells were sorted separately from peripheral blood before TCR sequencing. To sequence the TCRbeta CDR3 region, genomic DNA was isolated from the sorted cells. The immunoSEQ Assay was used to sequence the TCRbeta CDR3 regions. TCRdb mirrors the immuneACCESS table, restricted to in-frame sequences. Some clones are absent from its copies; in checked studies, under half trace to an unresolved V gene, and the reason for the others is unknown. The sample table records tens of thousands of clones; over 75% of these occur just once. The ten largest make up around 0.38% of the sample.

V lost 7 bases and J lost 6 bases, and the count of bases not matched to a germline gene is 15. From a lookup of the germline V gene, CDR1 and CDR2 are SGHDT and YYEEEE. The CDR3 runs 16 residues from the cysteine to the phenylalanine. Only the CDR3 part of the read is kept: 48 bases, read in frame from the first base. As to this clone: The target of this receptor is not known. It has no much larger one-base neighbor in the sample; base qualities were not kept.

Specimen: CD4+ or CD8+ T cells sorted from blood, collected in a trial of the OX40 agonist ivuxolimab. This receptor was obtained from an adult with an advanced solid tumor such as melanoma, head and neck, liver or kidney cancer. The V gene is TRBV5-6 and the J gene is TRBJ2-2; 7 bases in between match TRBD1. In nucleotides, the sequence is TGTGCCAGCTCCCATGGGAGTCTAGGGGGCGCCGGGGAGCTGTTTTTT. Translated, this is CASSHGSLGGAGELFF.